Each of the 29 T cell receptor beta chains below was sequenced from the same sample in a study of cytomegalovirus exposure and HLA in healthy donors. Researchers ran the PCR with 60 Vbeta and 13 Jbeta primers. The protocol was immunoSEQ multiplex PCR, while the TCRdb copy is restricted to in-frame clones and leaves out a portion. The data show some 120,000 clones, with around three quarters seen just once and approximately 6.5% held by the top ten. Sample: PBMCs. Receptors were obtained from a woman between 40 and 50 years old in good health and CMV-seronegative.

CDR3: CASSFPGQRKEKLFF. The CDR3 coding sequence is TGTGCCAGCAGCTTCCCGGGACAGAGAAAAGAAAAACTGTTTTTT. The rearrangement joins TRBV5-8 to TRBJ1-4; TRBD1 matches at 7 bases. Trimming cost V 2 bases and J 8 bases; bases outside gene matches: 9. Germline assignment: CDR1 SGHTS and CDR2 YDEGEE. The CDR3 covers 15 residues. The variable domain in full, with the rest retrieved from reference TRBV5-8 and TRBJ1-4, is EAGVTQSPTHLIKTRGQQATLRCSPISGHTSVYWYQQALGLGLQFLLWYDEGEERNRGNFPPRFSGRQFPNYSSELNVNALELEDSALYLCASSFPGQRKEKLFFGSGTQLSVL.

The chain employs TRBV2 and TRBJ2-3, with TRBD2 matching over 10 bases. The CDR3 sequence is 14 residues long. The V gene's germline CDR1 is SNHLY and CDR2 FYNNEI. Losses at the gene ends were 6 bases for V and 6 bases for J; bases not matched to a gene: 6. CDR3 residues: CASRMGLAPDTQYF. In DNA form, the CDR3 reads TGTGCCAGCAGAATGGGACTAGCGCCCGATACGCAGTATTTT.

The chain has TRBV4-2 and TRBJ2-7; possible D gene TRBD1, 6 bases. CDR1 and CDR2 (germline): LGHNA, YNFKEQ. CDR3 size: 14 residues. Deletions cut 0 bases from V and 4 bases from J, with 10 bases between. This chain's CDR3 is CASSQDRGGYEQYF. In nucleotides, the CDR3 is TGTGCCAGCAGCCAAGACAGGGGTGGATACGAGCAGTACTTC.

The chain joins TRBV11-2 to TRBJ2-4, with D perhaps matching TRBD2 (6 bases). Per germline, CDR1 SGHAT and CDR2 FQNNGV. Trimming removed 6 bases at V and 6 bases at J, with 12 bases between. There are 13 residues in the CDR3. CDR3 sequence reads: CASRPGAGNIQYF. The CDR3 bases are TGTGCCAGCAGGCCAGGAGCGGGAAACATTCAGTACTTC.

The chain combines TRBV2 with TRBJ1-5; 8 nucleotides align to TRBD1. After removal of 5 bases from V and 15 bases from J, the junction contained 12 bases not matched to a gene. CDR3 length: 13 amino acids. The V gene's germline CDR1 is SNHLY and CDR2 FYNNEI. CDR3 in DNA: TGTGCCAGCAGTCCAGAGCTGGACAGGGTTGCGCATTTT. It translates to CASSPELDRVAHF.

The chain uses TRBV4-1 and TRBJ2-2; D is possibly TRBD1 (5 bases). Looked up from germline, CDR1 is MGHRA and CDR2 is YSYEKL. The CDR3 runs to 15 residues. The ends were cut back, 3 bases at V and 5 bases at J, with 13 bases in the middle. CDR3 DNA sequence: TGCGCCAGCAGCCAGCAGGGTAGAGGAACCGGGGAGCTGTTTTTT. Its translation: CASSQQGRGTGELFF.

V usage is TRBV6-1 and J usage is TRBJ2-7; 7 bases match TRBD2. This CDR3 is built from 15 residues. The V gene end was trimmed by 3 bases and the J gene end by 0 bases; junction bases not matched to a gene: 5. Germline CDR1 MNHNS, CDR2 SASEGT. CDR3 nucleotide sequence: TGTGCCAGCAGTGAGTCCGGGGAGGGCTCCTACGAGCAGTACTTC. It is translated as CASSESGEGSYEQYF.

The chain carries TRBV6-6 and TRBJ2-7, with D possibly matching TRBD2 (6 bases). Germline V CDR1 and CDR2: MNHNY, SVGAGI (reference sequence). The V end was cut by 2 bases, the J end by 3 bases, with 17 bases between. The CDR3 has 16 amino acids. The CDR3 reads CASSYGGQTGVYEQYF. The CDR3 nucleotides read TGTGCCAGCAGTTACGGGGGTCAAACGGGGGTCTACGAGCAGTACTTC.

The chain employs TRBV25-1 and TRBJ1-2; D not resolved. This CDR3 comprises 12 residues. The germline CDR1 and CDR2 sequences are MGHDK and SYGVNS. The V end lost 0 bases, the J end lost 7 bases, and 6 bases lay between the germline ends. The CDR3 spells CASSEYSVGYTF. The DNA of the CDR3 is TGTGCCAGCAGTGAATATAGCGTTGGCTACACCTTC.

The chain links TRBV11-3 to TRBJ2-1; no definite D call. Germline V gene data show CDR1 as SGHNT and CDR2 as YENEEA. The CDR3 is 15 amino acids. Trimming took off 2 bases at V and 6 bases at J, with 14 bases between the two ends. The CDR3 loop reads CASSLSFSELNEQFF. CDR3 in DNA: TGTGCCAGCAGCTTATCATTTTCGGAGCTCAATGAGCAGTTCTTC.

As regards this clone: The germline gene is not matched at one end of the junction; a read error may be the cause. This chain links TRBV7-9 with TRBJ1-1; 12 nucleotides match TRBD1. Germline V gene sequence: CDR1 SEHNR, CDR2 FQNEAQ (reference sequence). This CDR3 is 15 amino acids long. The CDR3 coding sequence is TGTTCCAGCAGGGACCCGGGACAGGGGGCGACTCTGGCTTTCTTT. This sequence encodes CSSRDPGQGATLAFF. The full variable domain, its missing parts supplied by reference TRBV7-9 and TRBJ1-1, is DTGVSQNPRHKITKRGQNVTFRCDPISEHNRLYWYRQTLGQGPEFLTYFQNEAQLEKSRLLSDRFSAERPKGSFSTLEIQRTEQGDSAMYLCSSRDPGQGATLAFFGQGTRLTVV.

J is TRBJ1-2 and V is TRBV10-3, with 7 bases matching TRBD1. Per the germline V gene, CDR1 is ENHRY and CDR2 is SYGVKD. The CDR3 has 14 amino acids. Trimming removed 6 bases from V and 5 bases from J; junction bases left unmatched: 9. In DNA, the CDR3 is TGTGCCATCAGACCGGACAGGACCTTATATGGCTACACCTTC. Protein product: CAIRPDRTLYGYTF.

V gene TRBV7-9 combines with J gene TRBJ1-1; 9 bases fit TRBD1. Per the germline V gene, CDR1 is SEHNR and CDR2 is FQNEAQ (reference sequence). Trimming took 5 bases from V and 5 from J; bases not matched to a gene: 3. This CDR3 has 13 residues. CDR3 sequence (DNA): TGTGCCAGCAGCCCACAGGGGGCTACTGAAGCTTTCTTT. It translates to CASSPQGATEAFF.

The chain has TRBV5-1 and TRBJ2-3; no definite D call. The V end was cut by 0 bases, the J end by 4 bases, with 9 bases between. The CDR3 spans 14 residues. CDR1 is SGHRS, CDR2 YFSETQ, per germline. CDR3 region: CASSLGLPPDTQYF. CDR3 bases: TGCGCCAGCAGCTTGGGACTCCCTCCAGATACGCAGTATTTT.

The V call is TRBV21-1, the J call TRBJ1-5; no check of the table's D call, TRBD1, against the DNA was made. TRBV21-1 is labeled a pseudogene. CDR3 length: 18 amino acids. The DNA of the CDR3 is TGTGCCAGCAGCAAAGAACTCCCCAGGACAGGGTTGGGTCAGCCCCAGCATTTT. It specifies CASSKELPRTGLGQPQHF.

As concerns this clone: Other DNA sequences in this specimen translate into the identical CDR3. V and J are TRBV7-2 and TRBJ1-1; 9 bases are a match to TRBD1. The germline gives CDR1 SGHTA, CDR2 FQGNSA. The ends lost 6 bases at V and 3 bases at J; junction bases unmatched: 8. This CDR3 spans 15 amino acids. CDR3 DNA sequence: TGTGCCAGCAGTGTGGGACAGGGATGGGACACTGAAGCTTTCTTT. It translates to CASSVGQGWDTEAFF.

This sequence joins TRBV15 and TRBJ1-2; 7 bases line up with TRBD1. The germline V gene has CDR1 LNHNV and CDR2 YYDKDF (reference sequence). The V and J ends lost 5 bases and 4 bases, in that order; junction bases with no gene match: 10. CDR3 length: 15 amino acids. The CDR3 DNA is TGTGCCACCAGCCGAGCTCCGGGACAGTTCTATGGCTACACCTTC. The encoded protein is CATSRAPGQFYGYTF.

V gene TRBV6-5 combines with J gene TRBJ1-2; D is possibly TRBD1 (6 bases). V lost 0 bases and J 3 bases, leaving 14 bases between the germline ends. The CDR3 covers 16 residues. CDR1 MNHEY and CDR2 SVGAGI come from the germline V gene. CDR3 sequence reads: CASSYSHWAGDYGYTF. For the CDR3, the DNA is TGTGCCAGCAGTTACTCCCACTGGGCAGGGGACTATGGCTACACCTTC.

The chain links TRBV19 to TRBJ1-5, with 8 bases lining up with TRBD1. With 1 base clipped from V and 1 base from J, the junction kept 6 bases outside the gene matches. CDR1 LNHDA and CDR2 SQIVND come from the germline V gene (reference sequence). The CDR3 sequence is 17 residues long. Written as DNA, the CDR3 is TGTGCCAGTAGTATAGGCAGGGGGCGCCTGAGCAATCAGCCCCAGCATTTT. Its translation is CASSIGRGRLSNQPQHF.

On this clone itself: The germline gene is not matched at one end of the junction; a read error may be the cause. The chain uses TRBV6-5 and TRBJ2-4, with D possibly being TRBD2 (5 bases). The CDR3 covers 14 residues. Per germline, CDR1 MNHEY and CDR2 SVGAGI. In DNA form, the CDR3 reads TGTGCCAGCAGCCGGTCCCTAGCCAAAAACAGTCAGTACTTC. It is translated as CASSRSLAKNSQYF.

The chain combines TRBV7-6 with TRBJ1-4; D not resolved. The CDR3 has 14 residues. Trimming removed 2 bases at V and 5 bases at J, with 9 bases between. The germline CDR1 and CDR2 sequences are SGHVS and FNYEAQ. The CDR3 sequence is CASSLRGSNEKLFF. DNA of the CDR3: TGTGCCAGCAGCTTACGCGGGAGCAATGAAAAACTGTTTTTT.

V and J are TRBV7-9 and TRBJ1-3; D gene ambiguous. Trimming left V 3 bases short and J 0 bases short, with 12 bases between. CDR3 length: 16 residues. Germline CDR1 SEHNR, CDR2 FQNEAQ (reference sequence). The CDR3 nucleotides are TGTGCCAGCAGCTTGGTCCCGGTGTCCTCTGGAAACACCATATATTTT. Amino acids: CASSLVPVSSGNTIYF.

This clone has a single count. CDR3 bases: TGCGCCAGCAGCTCCGTAGCGACTAACACCGGGGAGCTGTTTTTT. Encoded protein: CASSSVATNTGELFF. The gene calls are TRBV5-1 and TRBJ2-2; a weak D match, TRBD2 (5 bases). The V and J ends lost 3 bases and 2 bases respectively, with 11 bases between them. Germline values: CDR1 SGHRS, CDR2 YFSETQ. This CDR3 is 15 amino acids long. Complete variable domain (other parts from reference TRBV5-1 and TRBJ2-2): KAGVTQTPRYLIKTRGQQVTLSCSPISGHRSVSWYQQTPGQGLQFLFEYFSETQRNKGNFPGRFSGRQFSNSRSEMNVSTLELGDSALYLCASSSVATNTGELFFGEGSRLTVL.

This chain links TRBV27 with TRBJ1-2; 11 bases align to TRBD1. The ends lost 5 bases at V and 2 bases at J; junction bases unmatched: 4. CDR1 is MNHEY and CDR2 is SMNVEV in the germline V gene (reference sequence). The CDR3 runs 15 residues. The CDR3: CASSPRDRGNYGYTF. In nucleotides, the CDR3 is TGTGCCAGCAGTCCCAGGGACAGGGGGAACTATGGCTACACCTTC.

The chain recombines TRBV6-5 with TRBJ2-7; no firm D call. Germline values: CDR1 MNHEY, CDR2 SVGAGI. The CDR3 sequence is 11 residues long. V shed 10 bases and J shed 1 base, with 8 bases lying between them. The CDR3 is CATSGSYEQYF. CDR3 in DNA: TGTGCCACCTCCGGTTCCTACGAGCAGTACTTC.

V is TRBV19 and J is TRBJ1-2; D unclear. The ends were cut back, 5 bases at V and 5 bases at J, with 12 bases in the middle. The germline gives CDR1 LNHDA, CDR2 SQIVND (reference sequence). This CDR3 is built from 13 residues. The CDR3 sequence is CASSPHTGYGYTF. The DNA for the CDR3 is TGTGCCAGTAGTCCTCACACCGGGTATGGCTACACCTTC.

V usage is TRBV28 and J usage is TRBJ1-5; possible D gene TRBD1, 6 bases. The ends were cut back, 4 bases at V and 4 bases at J, with 11 bases in the middle. This CDR3 is built from 14 residues. CDR1 is MDHEN and CDR2 is SYDVKM in the germline V gene. The CDR3 sequence: CASSSGQLNQPQHF. CDR3 nucleotides: TGTGCCAGCAGTTCTGGACAGCTTAATCAGCCCCAGCATTTT.

The V and J genes are TRBV2 and TRBJ1-6, with 7 bases that match TRBD1. Germline V gene lookup returns CDR1 SNHLY and CDR2 FYNNEI. This CDR3 comprises 13 residues. Losses at the gene ends were 6 bases for V and 8 bases for J; bases not matched to a gene: 4. CDR3: CASRGQWDSPLHF. The DNA of the CDR3 is TGTGCCAGCAGGGGACAGTGGGATTCACCCCTCCACTTT.

This chain links TRBV2 with TRBJ1-4; 7 nucleotides match TRBD1. Germline lookup yields CDR1 SNHLY and CDR2 FYNNEI. The CDR3 length is 14 residues. V was pared by 7 bases and J by 5 bases, with 7 bases of the junction left unmatched. For the CDR3, the DNA is TGTGCCAGCACTTACGGGACAGCAAATGAAAAACTGTTTTTT. Its translation is CASTYGTANEKLFF.